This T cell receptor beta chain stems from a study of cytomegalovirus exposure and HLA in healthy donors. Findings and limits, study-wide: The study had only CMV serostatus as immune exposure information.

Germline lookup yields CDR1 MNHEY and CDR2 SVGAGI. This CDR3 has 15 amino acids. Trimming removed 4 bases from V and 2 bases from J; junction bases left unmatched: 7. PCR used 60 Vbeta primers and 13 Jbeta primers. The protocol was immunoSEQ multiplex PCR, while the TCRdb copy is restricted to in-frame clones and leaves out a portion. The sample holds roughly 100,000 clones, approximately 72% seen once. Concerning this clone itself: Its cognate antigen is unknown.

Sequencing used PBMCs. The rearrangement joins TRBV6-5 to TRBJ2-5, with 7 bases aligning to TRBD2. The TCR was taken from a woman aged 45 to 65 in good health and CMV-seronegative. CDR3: CASSSAVGGQETQYF. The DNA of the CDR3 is TGTGCCAGCAGTTCAGCAGTGGGGGGGCAAGAGACCCAGTACTTC.